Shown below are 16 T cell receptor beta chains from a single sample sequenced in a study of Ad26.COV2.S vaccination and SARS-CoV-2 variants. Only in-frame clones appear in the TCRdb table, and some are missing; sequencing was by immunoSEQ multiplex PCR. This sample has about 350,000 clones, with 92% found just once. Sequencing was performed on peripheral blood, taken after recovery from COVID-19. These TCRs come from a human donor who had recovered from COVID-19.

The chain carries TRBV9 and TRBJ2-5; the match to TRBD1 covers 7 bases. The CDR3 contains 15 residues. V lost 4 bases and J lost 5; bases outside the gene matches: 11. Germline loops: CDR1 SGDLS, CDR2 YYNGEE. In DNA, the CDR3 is TGTGCCAGCAGCCCGCCGAAGAGGGGGCCGGAGACCCAGTACTTC. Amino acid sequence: CASSPPKRGPETQYF.

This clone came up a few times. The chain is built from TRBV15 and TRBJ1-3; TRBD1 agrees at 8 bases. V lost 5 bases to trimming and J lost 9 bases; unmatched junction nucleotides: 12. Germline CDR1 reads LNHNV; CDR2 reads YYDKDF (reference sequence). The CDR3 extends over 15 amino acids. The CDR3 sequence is CATSGAGGRFSTIYF. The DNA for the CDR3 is TGTGCCACCAGCGGAGCAGGGGGCCGGTTTAGCACCATATATTTT.

CDR3 sequence reads: CASSTWTTSNQPQHF. The CDR3 region has the DNA TGTGCCAGCAGCACATGGACAACTAGCAATCAGCCCCAGCATTTT. The gene calls are TRBV21-1 and TRBJ1-5; the table calls TRBD1, which could not be checked here. TRBV21-1 is listed as a pseudogene. This CDR3 is built from 15 residues.

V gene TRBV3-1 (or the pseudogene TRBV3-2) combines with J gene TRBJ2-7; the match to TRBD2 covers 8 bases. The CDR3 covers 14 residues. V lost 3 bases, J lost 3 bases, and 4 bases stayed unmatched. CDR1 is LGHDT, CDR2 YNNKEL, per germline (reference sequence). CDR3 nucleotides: TGTGCCAGCAGCCAGGGGGCGGGGGGCTACGAGCAGTACTTC. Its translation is CASSQGAGGYEQYF.

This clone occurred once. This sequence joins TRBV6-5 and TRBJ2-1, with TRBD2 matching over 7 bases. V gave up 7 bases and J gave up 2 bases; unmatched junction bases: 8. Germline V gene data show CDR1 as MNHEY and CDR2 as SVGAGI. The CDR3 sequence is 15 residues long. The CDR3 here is CASTIGLAAYNEQFF. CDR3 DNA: TGTGCCAGCACCATAGGGCTAGCGGCCTACAATGAGCAGTTCTTC.

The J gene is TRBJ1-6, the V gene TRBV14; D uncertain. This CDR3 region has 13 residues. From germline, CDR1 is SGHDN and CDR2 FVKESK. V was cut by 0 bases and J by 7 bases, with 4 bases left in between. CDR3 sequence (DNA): TGTGCCAGCAGCCAAGAACTGAATTCACCCCTCCACTTT. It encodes CASSQELNSPLHF.

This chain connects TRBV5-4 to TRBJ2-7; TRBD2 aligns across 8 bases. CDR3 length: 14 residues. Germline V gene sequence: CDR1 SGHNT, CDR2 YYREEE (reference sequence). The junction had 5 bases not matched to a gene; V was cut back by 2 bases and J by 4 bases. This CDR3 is CASSLGSGDYEQYF. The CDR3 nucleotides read TGTGCCAGCAGCTTAGGTAGCGGGGATTACGAGCAGTACTTC.

CDR3 in DNA: TGTGCCAGCAGCTTGACCGGGTTTGGCACAGATACGCAGTATTTT. Protein product: CASSLTGFGTDTQYF. The chain carries TRBV5-6 and TRBJ2-3, with D hard to call. Trimming cost V 1 base and J 1 base, with 10 bases left between them. This CDR3 has 15 amino acids. Germline assignment: CDR1 SGHDT and CDR2 YYEEEE.

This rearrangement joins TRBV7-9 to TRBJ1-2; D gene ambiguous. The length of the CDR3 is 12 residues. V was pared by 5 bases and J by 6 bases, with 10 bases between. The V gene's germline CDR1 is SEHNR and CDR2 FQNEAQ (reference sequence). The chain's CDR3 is CASSHPYDGYTF. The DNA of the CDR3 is TGTGCCAGCAGCCATCCCTACGATGGCTACACCTTC.

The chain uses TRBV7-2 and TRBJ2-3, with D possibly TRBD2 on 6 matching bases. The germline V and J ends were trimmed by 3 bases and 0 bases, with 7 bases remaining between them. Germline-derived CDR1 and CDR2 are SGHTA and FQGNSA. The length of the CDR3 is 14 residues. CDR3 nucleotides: TGTGCCAGCAGCTTTCGGGGGAGCACAGATACGCAGTATTTT. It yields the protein CASSFRGSTDTQYF.

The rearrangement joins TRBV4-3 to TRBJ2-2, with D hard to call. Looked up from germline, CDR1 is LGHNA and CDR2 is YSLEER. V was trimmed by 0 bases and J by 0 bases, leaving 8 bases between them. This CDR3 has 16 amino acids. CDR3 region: CASSQDIAANTGELFF. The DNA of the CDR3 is TGCGCCAGCAGCCAAGACATCGCGGCGAACACCGGGGAGCTGTTTTTT.

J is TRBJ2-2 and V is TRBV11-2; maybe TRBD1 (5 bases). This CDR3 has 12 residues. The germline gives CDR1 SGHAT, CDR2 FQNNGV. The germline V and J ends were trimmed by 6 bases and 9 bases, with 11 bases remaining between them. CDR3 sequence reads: CASSFVGRELFF. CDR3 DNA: TGTGCCAGCAGTTTTGTGGGGCGGGAGCTGTTTTTT.

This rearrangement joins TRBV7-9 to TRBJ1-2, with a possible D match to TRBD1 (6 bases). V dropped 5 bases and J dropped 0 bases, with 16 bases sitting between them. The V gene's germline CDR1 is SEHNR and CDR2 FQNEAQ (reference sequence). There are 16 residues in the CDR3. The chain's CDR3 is CASSDPTGLANYGYTF. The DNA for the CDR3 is TGTGCCAGCAGCGATCCGACAGGCCTTGCTAACTATGGCTACACCTTC.

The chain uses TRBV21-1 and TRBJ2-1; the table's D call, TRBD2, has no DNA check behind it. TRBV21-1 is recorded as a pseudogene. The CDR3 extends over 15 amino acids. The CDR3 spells CASSKGERVRNEQFF. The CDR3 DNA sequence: TGTGCCAGCAGCAAAGGTGAACGGGTACGGAATGAGCAGTTCTTC.

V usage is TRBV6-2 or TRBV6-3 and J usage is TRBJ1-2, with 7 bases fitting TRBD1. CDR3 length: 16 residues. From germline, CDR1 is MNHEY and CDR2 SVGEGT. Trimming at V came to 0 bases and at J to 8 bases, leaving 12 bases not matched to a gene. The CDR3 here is CASSYSDGGQRVGYTF. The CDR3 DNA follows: TGTGCCAGCAGTTACTCGGATGGGGGACAGCGTGTGGGCTACACCTTC.

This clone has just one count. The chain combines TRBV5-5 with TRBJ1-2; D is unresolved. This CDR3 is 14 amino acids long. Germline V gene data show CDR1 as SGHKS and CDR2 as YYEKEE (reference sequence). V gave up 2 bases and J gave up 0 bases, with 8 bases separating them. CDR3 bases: TGTGCCAGCAGCTTCGACGGAGCTAACTATGGCTACACCTTC. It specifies CASSFDGANYGYTF.